The 20 T cell receptor beta chains presented below share a single source sample, sequenced in a study of T cell responses to AZD1222 COVID-19 vaccine (dated by TCRdb to about 2021). The sample's time point label, in plain terms: baseline before first vaccination. To prepare the library, the immunoSEQ multiplex PCR assay was applied. The clones in this table, taken by TCRdb from immuneACCESS, are in-frame only. Not every clone is retained; where verified, under half of the shortfall comes from an unresolved V gene, and the cause of the rest is unknown. Here the sample has over 60,000 clones; roughly 84% occur a single time. The biggest ten clones account for around 24% of the sample. Sequenced here: peripheral blood, sampled on day 0 of AZD1222 vaccination. These receptors all come from an adult in good health.

The chain carries TRBV3-1 (or the pseudogene TRBV3-2) and TRBJ1-2; 7 bases match TRBD1. This CDR3 comprises 14 residues. Germline V gives CDR1 LGHDT, CDR2 YNNKEL (reference sequence). The ends lost 3 bases at V and 5 bases at J; junction bases unmatched: 6. CDR3: CASSQRNRGYGYTF. CDR3 bases: TGTGCCAGCAGCCAGAGAAACAGGGGTTATGGCTACACCTTC.

J is TRBJ2-1 and V is TRBV7-9, with D hard to call. CDR1 and CDR2 (germline): SEHNR, FQNEAQ (reference sequence). The CDR3 consists of 15 residues. Trimming removed 1 base at V and 5 bases at J, with 12 bases between. CDR3 amino acids: CASSLGPRRHNEQFF. Here the CDR3 DNA reads TGTGCCAGCAGCTTAGGGCCGCGACGCCACAATGAGCAGTTCTTC. Full variable domain (missing parts from reference TRBV7-9 and TRBJ2-1): DTGVSQNPRHKITKRGQNVTFRCDPISEHNRLYWYRQTLGQGPEFLTYFQNEAQLEKSRLLSDRFSAERPKGSFSTLEIQRTEQGDSAMYLCASSLGPRRHNEQFFGPGTRLTVL.

The chain combines TRBV30 with TRBJ1-2, with D perhaps TRBD1 (5 bases). V lost 1 base and J 4 bases, leaving 10 bases between the germline ends. CDR3 length equals 13 residues. Looked up from germline, CDR1 is GTSNPN and CDR2 is SVGIG (reference sequence). CDR3 nucleotides: TGTGCCTGGAGTGGGGTGGGGCTCTATGGCTACACCTTC. This codes for CAWSGVGLYGYTF.

The chain is built from TRBV18 and TRBJ2-7; no clear D gene. Germline-derived CDR1 and CDR2 are KGHSH and LQKENI. This CDR3 has 12 amino acids. Trimming cost V 2 bases and J 4 bases, with 6 bases left between them. Here the CDR3 DNA reads TGTGCCAGCTCACCAGAAGGTTACGAGCAGTACTTC. Translating it yields CASSPEGYEQYF.

The chain links TRBV19 to TRBJ2-1, with a possible D match to TRBD1 (7 bases). V lost 7 bases and J lost 6, with 22 bases in between. In germline, CDR1 is LNHDA, CDR2 SQIVND (reference sequence). This CDR3 region has 16 residues. CDR3 sequence reads: CASTLTYRQGGNEQFF. CDR3 nucleotides: TGTGCCAGTACCCTTACTTACAGACAGGGAGGCAATGAGCAGTTCTTC. The whole variable domain, filled in from reference TRBV19 and TRBJ2-1, reads DGGITQSPKYLFRKEGQNVTLSCEQNLNHDAMYWYRQDPGQGLRLIYYSQIVNDFQKGDIAEGYSVSREKKESFPLTVTSAQKNPTAFYLCASTLTYRQGGNEQFFGPGTRLTVL.

The CDR3 bases are TGTGCCAGCAGCTTGTCTCCGGGACGCTCGAACTATGGCTACACCTTC. It is translated as CASSLSPGRSNYGYTF. This chain connects TRBV7-2 to TRBJ1-2; TRBD1 might be the D (5 bases). The V end lost 3 bases, the J end lost 2 bases, and 16 bases lay between the germline ends. Germline V gene lookup returns CDR1 SGHTA and CDR2 FQGNSA. CDR3 length: 16 amino acids.

This clone was counted a single time. The chain joins TRBV4-2 to TRBJ2-5; D remains unclear. Germline V gives CDR1 LGHNA, CDR2 YNFKEQ. V shed 3 bases and J shed 5 bases, with 10 bases lying between them. CDR3 length: 13 residues. CDR3 region: CASSHLGAETQYF. The CDR3 DNA reads as TGTGCCAGCAGCCATCTAGGCGCGGAGACCCAGTACTTC.

The chain has TRBV5-4 and TRBJ2-7; D possibly corresponds to TRBD2 (6 bases). The germline V gene encodes CDR1 SGHNT and CDR2 YYREEE (reference sequence). The V end was cut by 4 bases, the J end by 0 bases, with 20 bases between. The CDR3 spans 17 residues. CDR3 amino acids: CASSPGGGSVSSYEQYF. CDR3 nucleotides: TGTGCCAGCAGCCCTGGGGGAGGCAGCGTAAGCTCCTACGAGCAGTACTTC.

This chain links TRBV27 with TRBJ1-5; no reliable D call. V lost 5 bases and J 7 bases, leaving 15 bases between the germline ends. Germline CDR1 reads MNHEY; CDR2 reads SMNVEV (reference sequence). The length of the CDR3 is 14 residues. CDR3 DNA: TGTGCCAGCAGTATCGGACGTCTGGGGCAGCCCCAGCATTTT. Translating it yields CASSIGRLGQPQHF.

The V gene is TRBV7-8, the J gene TRBJ2-3, with D perhaps matching TRBD1 (5 bases). CDR1 is SGHVS and CDR2 is FQNEAQ in the germline V gene. The germline V and J ends were trimmed by 6 bases and 7 bases, with 20 bases remaining between them. The CDR3 sequence is 15 residues long. DNA for the CDR3: TGTGCCAGCAGAATTGACATAGGTGGGGCACATACGCAGTATTTT. It translates to CASRIDIGGAHTQYF.

V is TRBV5-1 and J is TRBJ1-2; no reliable D call. The CDR3 runs to 15 residues. V shed 4 bases and J shed 0 bases, with 13 bases lying between them. Germline V gene sequence: CDR1 SGHRS, CDR2 YFSETQ. In DNA form, the CDR3 reads TGCGCCAGCAGCATTGGTGGACCTTCTAACTATGGCTACACCTTC. Its protein is CASSIGGPSNYGYTF.

This rearrangement joins TRBV11-3 to TRBJ2-1; D uncertain. Trimming cost V 0 bases and J 6 bases, with 6 bases left between them. Germline V CDR1 and CDR2: SGHNT, YENEEA. This CDR3 contains 13 residues. The CDR3 reads CASSLDGGNEQFF. CDR3 nucleotides: TGTGCCAGCAGCTTAGACGGCGGCAATGAGCAGTTCTTC.

This chain uses TRBV11-2 with TRBJ2-7; D gene ambiguous. Germline loops: CDR1 SGHAT, CDR2 FQNNGV. This CDR3 contains 14 residues. V shed 0 bases and J shed 3 bases, with 9 bases lying between them. CDR3 loop: CASSLDGLLYEQYF. For the CDR3, the DNA is TGTGCCAGCAGCTTAGATGGGTTGCTCTACGAGCAGTACTTC.

The chain carries TRBV6-5 and TRBJ1-2; possibly TRBD1 for D (6 bases). V shed 0 bases and J shed 5 bases, with 16 bases lying between them. The CDR3 is 16 residues long. Germline CDR1 reads MNHEY; CDR2 reads SVGAGI. CDR3 amino acids: CASSYSTRRGGYGYTF. The CDR3 nucleotides are TGTGCCAGCAGTTACTCGACACGGAGGGGGGGTTATGGCTACACCTTC.

This clone was recorded only once. The chain carries TRBV5-1 and TRBJ2-7; 8 bases line up with TRBD1. The junction had 9 bases not matched to a gene; V was cut back by 4 bases and J by 3 bases. There are 15 residues in the CDR3. Per the germline V gene, CDR1 is SGHRS and CDR2 is YFSETQ. The chain's CDR3 is CASSEGTGTGYEQYF. The CDR3 DNA reads as TGCGCCAGCAGCGAAGGGACCGGGACAGGCTACGAGCAGTACTTC.

The chain recombines TRBV6-5 with TRBJ1-3; D is uncertain. Germline V gene data show CDR1 as MNHEY and CDR2 as SVGAGI. V lost 8 bases to trimming and J lost 0 bases, with 8 bases between them. This CDR3 is built from 13 residues. This chain's CDR3 is CASVPPSGNTIYF. In nucleotides, the CDR3 is TGTGCCAGCGTCCCTCCCTCTGGAAACACCATATATTTT.

This chain links TRBV21-1 with TRBJ1-4; TRBD1 is the table's D call and was not checked against the DNA. TRBV21-1 is annotated as a pseudogene. The CDR3 loop spans 14 amino acids. CDR3 residues: CASSRDRVREKLFF. In DNA form, the CDR3 reads TGTGCCAGCAGCAGAGACAGGGTTCGGGAAAAACTGTTTTTT.

The chain couples TRBV13 to TRBJ2-3; the D gene is possibly TRBD1 (6 bases). V gave up 5 bases and J gave up 6 bases, with 15 bases separating them. There are 14 residues in the CDR3. The germline V gene has CDR1 PRHDT and CDR2 FYEKMQ (reference sequence). The chain's CDR3 is CASSDRGSGDTQYF. The CDR3 DNA reads TGTGCCAGCAGCGATAGGGGGTCCGGGGATACGCAGTATTTT. The complete variable domain, with remaining parts taken from reference TRBV13 and TRBJ2-3, reads AAGVIQSPRHLIKEKRETATLKCYPIPRHDTVYWYQQGPGQDPQFLISFYEKMQSDKGSIPDRFSAQQFSDYHSELNMSSLELGDSALYFCASSDRGSGDTQYFGPGTRLTVL.

As for this clone: The sample carries other DNA sequences with the same CDR3. The V and J genes are TRBV5-1 and TRBJ2-3; no clear D. The CDR3 is made up of 14 amino acids. The V end was cut by 0 bases, the J end by 2 bases, with 7 bases between. The V gene's germline CDR1 is SGHRS and CDR2 YFSETQ. The DNA for the CDR3 is TGCGCCAGCAGCTTGGGACTGATCACAGATACGCAGTATTTT. This encodes CASSLGLITDTQYF.

This chain uses TRBV29-1 with TRBJ1-3; D is unclear. CDR1 is SQVTM and CDR2 is ANQGSEA in the germline V gene. The V end was cut by 4 bases, the J end by 0 bases, with 10 bases between. The CDR3 is 14 amino acids. The DNA for the CDR3 is TGCAGCGTTGTCAGGTACCCCTCTGGAAACACCATATATTTT. Protein: CSVVRYPSGNTIYF. Looking up the rest from reference TRBV29-1 and TRBJ1-3 gives the full variable domain: SAVISQKPSRDICQRGTSLTIQCQVDSQVTMMFWYRQQPGQSLTLIATANQGSEATYESGFVIDKFPISRPNLTFSTLTVSNMSPEDSSIYLCSVVRYPSGNTIYFGEGSWLTVV.